Following are 29 T cell receptor beta chains from one sample sequenced in a study of blood T cell repertoires in COVID-19. TCRdb's copy holds only in-frame clones and misses some; the assay was immunoSEQ multiplex PCR. The table has 300,000 to 350,000 clones, approximately 89% seen once; the top ten hold roughly a tenth. The sample consisted of PBMCs or T cells enriched from blood (not recorded which). The source of these receptors is a woman in her 30s who had recovered from COVID-19.

The chain carries TRBV7-2 and TRBJ2-7, with D hard to call. Looked up from germline, CDR1 is SGHTA and CDR2 is FQGNSA. V lost 3 bases, J lost 5 bases, and 2 bases lay in between. CDR3 length: 10 amino acids. CDR3 DNA sequence: TGTGCCAGCAGCTTCAACGAGCAGTACTTC. Amino acids: CASSFNEQYF.

The chain uses TRBV21-1 and TRBJ2-3; TRBD1, the table's D call, lacks a check against the DNA. TRBV21-1 is noted as a pseudogene. The CDR3 extends over 16 amino acids. Written as DNA, the CDR3 is TGTGCCAGCAGCAAACGTCAGGGGCCCTACACAGATACGCAGTATTTT. Amino acids: CASSKRQGPYTDTQYF.

This chain uses TRBV3-1 (or the pseudogene TRBV3-2) with TRBJ2-7; D not certain. Germline lookup yields CDR1 LGHDT and CDR2 YNNKEL (reference sequence). Deletions cut 3 bases from V and 2 bases from J, with 5 bases between. This CDR3 contains 12 residues. For the CDR3, the DNA is TGTGCCAGCAGCCATACAGCCTACGAGCAGTACTTC. Residues: CASSHTAYEQYF.

This chain uses TRBV7-2 with TRBJ2-1, with 8 positions matching TRBD1. Germline V gives CDR1 SGHTA, CDR2 FQGNSA. This CDR3 region has 13 residues. V lost 8 bases and J lost 6; bases outside the gene matches: 6. The CDR3: CASGLDRVNEQFF. DNA for the CDR3: TGTGCCAGCGGACTGGACAGGGTCAATGAGCAGTTCTTC. The complete variable domain, with remaining parts taken from reference TRBV7-2 and TRBJ2-1, reads GAGVSQSPSNKVTEKGKDVELRCDPISGHTALYWYRQSLGQGLEFLIYFQGNSAPDKSGLPSDRFSAERTGGSVSTLTIQRTQQEDSAVYLCASGLDRVNEQFFGPGTRLTVL.

The chain joins TRBV4-2 to TRBJ2-5, with 11 bases identical to TRBD2. The CDR3 extends over 16 amino acids. Germline CDR1 is LGHNA and CDR2 is YNFKEQ. Trimming cost V 1 base and J 5 bases; bases outside gene matches: 6. The CDR3 DNA sequence: TGTGCCAGCAGCCAAGTGCGGCTAGCGGGAGGTGAGACCCAGTACTTC. This codes for CASSQVRLAGGETQYF.

The rearrangement uses TRBV10-3 and TRBJ2-2, with 7 bases fitting TRBD2. In germline, CDR1 is ENHRY, CDR2 SYGVKD. V gave up 4 bases and J gave up 1 base; unmatched junction bases: 3. This CDR3 is 15 amino acids long. DNA for the CDR3: TGTGCCATCAGTGCGGGGGGATTGAACACCGGGGAGCTGTTTTTT. Its translation is CAISAGGLNTGELFF.

The chain joins TRBV19 to TRBJ2-2, with 11 nucleotides matching TRBD1. The V segment lost 9 bases and the J segment 4 bases; nucleotides outside the gene matches: 13. Per germline, CDR1 LNHDA and CDR2 SQIVND (reference sequence). This CDR3 comprises 17 residues. The CDR3 sequence is CASARRRTGGFTGELFF. The CDR3 region has the DNA TGTGCCAGCGCGAGGAGAAGGACAGGGGGCTTCACCGGGGAGCTGTTTTTT.

The V gene is TRBV7-6, the J gene TRBJ2-7, with TRBD1 matching over 8 bases. V gave up 8 bases and J gave up 4 bases; unmatched junction bases: 10. Germline V gene sequence: CDR1 SGHVS, CDR2 FNYEAQ. This CDR3 has 14 amino acids. As DNA, the CDR3 is TGTGCCAGCGGATTCGGACAGGGAAATTACGAGCAGTACTTC. Translating it yields CASGFGQGNYEQYF.

The chain joins TRBV10-3 to TRBJ2-1; possible D gene TRBD1, 5 bases. V lost 6 bases and J 4 bases, leaving 13 bases between the germline ends. The CDR3 is 14 amino acids. Germline V gene sequence: CDR1 ENHRY, CDR2 SYGVKD. The CDR3 nucleotides are TGTGCCATCAGGGGGCAGGAATCTTACAATGAGCAGTTCTTC. Translated, it gives CAIRGQESYNEQFF.

The CDR3 loop is CASSRLKNRENNEQFF. In DNA form, the CDR3 reads TGCGCCAGCAGCCGCCTTAAGAACCGAGAAAACAATGAGCAGTTCTTC. The chain employs TRBV4-3 and TRBJ2-1; D not certain. This CDR3 comprises 16 residues. Per the germline V gene, CDR1 is LGHNA and CDR2 is YSLEER. Trimming left V 4 bases short and J 5 bases short, with 18 bases between.

This chain joins TRBV19 and TRBJ1-2; TRBD1 agrees at 7 bases. Germline lookup yields CDR1 LNHDA and CDR2 SQIVND (reference sequence). Losses at the gene ends were 9 bases for V and 4 bases for J; bases not matched to a gene: 14. The CDR3 totals 15 residues. DNA for the CDR3: TGTGCCAGCTCCAACGACAGGGAACTAACCTATGGCTACACCTTC. Its protein is CASSNDRELTYGYTF.

The chain combines TRBV2 with TRBJ2-7; TRBD1 aligns across 8 bases. The CDR3 is made up of 15 amino acids. Germline V gives CDR1 SNHLY, CDR2 FYNNEI. The trim removed 4 bases at V and 0 bases at J, leaving 5 bases unmatched. Written as DNA, the CDR3 is TGTGCCAGCAGTGGAGGGGACAGGTCCTCCTACGAGCAGTACTTC. Protein: CASSGGDRSSYEQYF.

Note on this clone: Mismatch with germline at one junction end may stem from a read error. This rearrangement joins TRBV13 to TRBJ2-7; D might be TRBD2 (6 bases). Per germline, CDR1 PRHDT and CDR2 FYEKMQ (reference sequence). This CDR3 is 17 amino acids long. CDR3 residues: CASSTRSGGASSHEQYF. The CDR3 nucleotides read TGTGCCAGCAGCACCCGTTCTGGCGGGGCCTCCTCCCACGAGCAGTACTTC.

The rearrangement links TRBV19 to TRBJ2-2, with D tentatively TRBD2 (6 bases). The CDR3 runs 14 residues. Per the germline V gene, CDR1 is LNHDA and CDR2 is SQIVND (reference sequence). V was trimmed by 5 bases and J by 0 bases, leaving 7 bases between them. The CDR3 here is CASSWGANTGELFF. As DNA, the CDR3 is TGTGCCAGTAGTTGGGGGGCGAACACCGGGGAGCTGTTTTTT.

The CDR3 coding sequence is TGCGCCAGCAGCTTGGGCGGCCAAGAGACCCAGTACTTC. Translated, it gives CASSLGGQETQYF. V is TRBV5-1 and J is TRBJ2-5; D is unresolved. The CDR3 has 13 amino acids. The ends were cut back, 0 bases at V and 1 base at J, with 4 bases in the middle. Germline V lookup: CDR1 SGHRS, CDR2 YFSETQ.

The rearrangement joins TRBV18 to TRBJ1-1; TRBD1 agrees at 7 bases. V was pared by 1 base and J by 0 bases, with 8 bases of the junction left unmatched. CDR1 and CDR2 (germline): KGHSH, LQKENI. CDR3 length: 17 residues. CDR3: CASSPRVGGTMNTEAFF. For the CDR3, the DNA is TGTGCCAGCTCACCACGTGTAGGGGGCACAATGAACACTGAAGCTTTCTTT.

The gene calls are TRBV7-3 and TRBJ1-1; D gene ambiguous. The CDR3 has 13 residues. From germline, CDR1 is SGHTA and CDR2 FQGTGA. Trimming pared 5 bases from V and 3 bases from J, leaving 10 bases between. Here the CDR3 reads CASSEQTDTEAFF. Here the CDR3 DNA reads TGTGCCAGCAGCGAGCAAACGGACACTGAAGCTTTCTTT.

The chain combines TRBV6-5 with TRBJ2-7; 7 bases fit TRBD1. The CDR3 consists of 14 residues. In germline, CDR1 is MNHEY, CDR2 SVGAGI. V dropped 6 bases and J dropped 4; count of bases not matched to a gene: 9. CDR3 in DNA: TGTGCCAGCAGGAAAAGGACAGGACAGTACGAGCAGTACTTC. Translation gives CASRKRTGQYEQYF.

The chain has TRBV5-1 and TRBJ2-1, with TRBD2 identical over 8 bases. CDR1 is SGHRS and CDR2 is YFSETQ in the germline V gene. The junction had 14 bases not matched to a gene; V was cut back by 3 bases and J by 0 bases. This CDR3 spans 19 amino acids. CDR3 residues: CASSSYRGPSGSSYNEQFF. The CDR3 DNA sequence: TGCGCCAGCAGCTCCTACCGGGGGCCCAGCGGGAGCTCCTACAATGAGCAGTTCTTC.

This chain connects TRBV6-2 or TRBV6-3 to TRBJ1-1; possible D gene TRBD1, 5 bases. CDR3 size: 12 residues. V lost 5 bases and J 6 bases, leaving 10 bases between the germline ends. Per the germline V gene, CDR1 is MNHEY and CDR2 is SVGEGT. This CDR3 reads CASSGHSPEAFF. The CDR3 nucleotides are TGTGCCAGCAGTGGACACTCACCTGAAGCTTTCTTT.

This clone was detected a few times. The J gene is TRBJ2-7, the V gene TRBV3-1 (or the pseudogene TRBV3-2); TRBD1 matches 9 bases. The CDR3 spans 14 residues. Trimming removed 3 bases from V and 4 bases from J; junction bases left unmatched: 4. CDR1 and CDR2 (germline): LGHDT, YNNKEL (reference sequence). This CDR3 is CASSHPGQGYEQYF. CDR3 sequence (DNA): TGTGCCAGCAGCCATCCGGGACAGGGATACGAGCAGTACTTC.

Turning to this clone: Other DNA sequences in this sample translate to the same CDR3. V and J are TRBV5-4 and TRBJ2-7; a weak D match, TRBD1 (6 bases). The CDR3 is 14 amino acids. V lost 0 bases and J lost 2, with 9 bases in between. Germline CDR1 SGHNT, CDR2 YYREEE (reference sequence). For the CDR3, the DNA is TGTGCCAGCAGCTTGGCCGCAGGGGCCTACGAGCAGTACTTC. It codes for CASSLAAGAYEQYF.

The chain combines TRBV6-5 with TRBJ1-1; weak D call: TRBD1 (6 bases). Per germline, CDR1 MNHEY and CDR2 SVGAGI. This CDR3 spans 15 amino acids. V was cut by 6 bases and J by 7 bases, with 21 bases left in between. The CDR3 region is CASSQITGLHSEAFF. The CDR3 DNA reads as TGTGCCAGCAGCCAGATCACAGGGCTACATAGTGAAGCTTTCTTT.

The V call is TRBV6-5, the J call TRBJ2-5, with 7 positions matching TRBD1. Germline CDR1 MNHEY, CDR2 SVGAGI. CDR3 size: 14 residues. Trimming took 8 bases from V and 0 from J; bases not matched to a gene: 6. The CDR3 nucleotides are TGTGCCAGCGGGTCAACAGGGGACCAAGAGACCCAGTACTTC. It encodes CASGSTGDQETQYF.

The rearrangement joins TRBV3-1 (or the pseudogene TRBV3-2) to TRBJ1-1, with TRBD1 matching over 9 bases. The V segment lost 5 bases and the J segment 0 bases; nucleotides outside the gene matches: 4. Germline V CDR1 and CDR2: LGHDT, YNNKEL (reference sequence). CDR3 length: 15 residues. This CDR3 reads CASSYGDRVNTEAFF. DNA for the CDR3: TGTGCCAGCAGCTACGGGGACAGGGTGAACACTGAAGCTTTCTTT.

This chain links TRBV3-1 (or the pseudogene TRBV3-2) with TRBJ2-1; TRBD2 agrees at 9 bases. Germline V gene lookup returns CDR1 LGHDT and CDR2 YNNKEL (reference sequence). The CDR3 covers 18 residues. J lost 4 bases, V lost 0 bases, and 10 bases had no gene match. The DNA of the CDR3 is TGTGCCAGCAGCCAAGATTACTTGGCTAGCGGGGAATACAATGAGCAGTTCTTC. Translated: CASSQDYLASGEYNEQFF.

The chain couples TRBV4-1 to TRBJ1-6; maybe TRBD1 (6 bases). This CDR3 has 14 residues. CDR1 is MGHRA, CDR2 YSYEKL, per germline. Trimming cost V 0 bases and J 10 bases, with 10 bases left between them. This CDR3 is CASSQEQGGSPLHF. The CDR3 DNA reads as TGCGCCAGCAGCCAAGAACAGGGTGGGTCACCCCTCCACTTT.

This chain connects TRBV10-3 to TRBJ2-5; D is possibly TRBD2 (6 bases). Looked up from germline, CDR1 is ENHRY and CDR2 is SYGVKD. V was trimmed by 4 bases and J by 3 bases, leaving 12 bases between them. This CDR3 has 14 residues. DNA of the CDR3: TGTGCCATCAGTGCCCCCGGGACTGAAGAGACCCAGTACTTC. Its protein is CAISAPGTEETQYF.

The chain employs TRBV5-8 and TRBJ2-1, with TRBD1 matching 8 bases. V gave up 0 bases and J gave up 8 bases; unmatched junction bases: 7. The germline gives CDR1 SGHTS, CDR2 YDEGEE. The CDR3 is 15 amino acids. The CDR3 DNA is TGTGCCAGCAGCTTGGCCGGGACAGGTTTCGATGAGCAGTTCTTC. This sequence encodes CASSLAGTGFDEQFF.